This TCR beta chain was retrieved from a study of cytomegalovirus exposure and HLA in healthy donors. Study in general: Unique TCRs from HLA-typed donors, around 93 million of them, were held in an early data release.

A multiplex PCR was run with 60 Vbeta primers and 13 Jbeta primers. Some clones are missing from TCRdb's copy, which holds only in-frame ones; the method was immunoSEQ multiplex PCR. The data show roughly 98,000 clones, under 85% seen once. Points from the study as a whole: In a later analysis, HLA-C alleles had the fewest associated TCRs, DRB1 alleles the most. For most TCR beta V segments, an earlier analysis put the productive rate at about 87% or about 30% of the time.

In this sample, this clone turned up a few times. Its specificity is not known. Donors were nominally healthy when sampled, though unrecorded immune exposures were likely. The CDR3 is 14 amino acids. CDR1 is LNHNV and CDR2 is YYDKDF in the germline V gene (reference sequence). The V and J ends lost 5 bases and 0 bases respectively, with 11 bases between them. The V gene is TRBV15, the J gene TRBJ2-7; D is ambiguous. Sequenced: PBMCs. The sequence came from a female donor in good health and CMV-seropositive. CDR3 DNA: TGTGCCACCAGCCCTGAGGAGCCCTCCTACGAGCAGTACTTC. It encodes CATSPEEPSYEQYF. Full variable domain (remainder filled in from reference TRBV15 and TRBJ2-7): DAMVIQNPRYQVTQFGKPVTLSCSQTLNHNVMYWYQQKSSQAPKLLFHYYDKDFNNEADTPDNFQSRRPNTSFCFLDIRSPGLGDTAMYLCATSPEEPSYEQYFGPGTRLTVT.